The subject of this entry is one TCR beta chain. Only in-frame clones appear in the TCRdb table, and some are missing; sequencing was by immunoSEQ multiplex PCR. The sample has more than 2 million clones; roughly 95% are singletons. The data were taken from a study of shared clonotypes between healthy human individuals. Overall study context: Each donor's CD8 memory used one plate, CD8 naive two, each CD4 subset three.

The CDR3 runs to 15 residues. The trim removed 5 bases at V and 6 bases at J, leaving 10 bases unmatched. Per germline, CDR1 SNHLY and CDR2 FYNNEI. The sequencing input was naive CD4+ T cells sorted from blood. Documented subset: CD45RA+ positively selected. The clonotype was recovered from a young man in good health. The rearrangement uses TRBV2 and TRBJ1-5, with 7 bases matching TRBD1. Here the CDR3 reads CASSQHRGESQPQHF. CDR3 bases: TGTGCCAGCAGTCAACACAGGGGAGAGAGTCAGCCCCAGCATTTT.